This T cell receptor gamma chain was identified during a study of gamma delta lymphoproliferative disorders and STAT genes (dated by TCRdb to the late 2010s). Describing the broader study: Gamma-chain libraries were prepared from at least 50 ng of genomic DNA using the LymphoTrack Dx TCRG Assay. Because no corresponding Invivoscribe delta assay was available, delta-chain libraries were prepared according to the standard operating procedure of the EuroClonality-NGS working group. Within a larger immunophenotypic and STAT-mutation study, TCR gamma and delta CDR3 repertoires were profiled by deep sequencing in Tgammadelta lymphoproliferative disease patients and healthy controls. To confirm results, a couple of gamma-chain samples and all delta-chain samples were sequenced twice.

For both patients and controls, peripheral blood mononuclear cells were isolated, and the genomic DNA from these cells was used for TCR sequencing. The control group, matched to the patients for age and sex, consisted of some 23 healthy adult blood donors (around twelve males and some 11 females) with a median age of almost 65 years. Inclusive of the bounding cysteine and phenylalanine, the CDR3 is 15 residues long. Only the CDR3 part of the read is kept: 45 bases, read in frame from the first base. The germline V gene gives CDR1 as EGSNGY and CDR2 as YDSYNSKV. Germline trimming: 4 bases from V, 3 bases from J; junction bases outside gene matches: 12. Notes on this clone: Its antigen is unknown. Base quality data are lacking; no much larger clone is found one base away. Other DNA sequences of this sample code for an identical CDR3.

Findings and caveats that apply to the study as a whole: T cells in controls likely covered a range of maturation stages, whereas leukemic cells were skewed toward terminal effectors, which could potentially limit comparisons between patients and controls. Nearly all major patient gamma and delta clonotypes were public, shared with at least one healthy donor; only two gamma clonotypes were private to disease. When whole repertoires were clustered, patient gamma repertoires were grouped separately from healthy controls, whereas no separation between groups was observed for delta repertoires. According to the authors, NGS specificity may be reduced at low frequencies, so whether leukemic clones are public or private needs confirmation.

In both library methods, multiplex PCR was carried out with primers targeting conserved V and J regions of the TCR genes. Amplicons were purified, pooled and sequenced on an Illumina MiSeq platform. On the study's bioinformatics: V(D)J alignment, clonotype assembly and translation were done with MiXCR, while functionality assessment and CDR3 repertoire analyses were done with VDJtools. CDR3 followed the IMGT definition, and analyses included only productive sequences that used functional genes, leaving out ORF genes and pseudogenes. A custom Python script searched for identical amino acid CDR3s of major clonotypes (frequency >=5%) across all patients and controls. Clonotype frequencies in patients versus controls were compared with a one-sided non-parametric Wilcoxon test. TCRdb reprocessed the public data with the CATT caller; entries with the same nucleotide sequence were combined afterwards. These V and J calls originate from TCRdb's pipeline instead of the authors' own analysis. This sample comprises about 4,000 gamma-chain clones, roughly 7% of them detected only once. The ten largest clonotypes hold 30% to 35% of the sample.

The clonotype comes from a human donor in good health. The sample consisted of blood. The V and J segments used are TRGV2 and TRGJ1 or TRGJ2. Since TCRdb gives no J gene, matching the DNA to germline was used here to assign it. CDR3 reads: CATWDGPLGYYKKLF. The sequenced DNA: TGTGCCACCTGGGATGGCCCCCTAGGTTATTATAAGAAACTCTTT.